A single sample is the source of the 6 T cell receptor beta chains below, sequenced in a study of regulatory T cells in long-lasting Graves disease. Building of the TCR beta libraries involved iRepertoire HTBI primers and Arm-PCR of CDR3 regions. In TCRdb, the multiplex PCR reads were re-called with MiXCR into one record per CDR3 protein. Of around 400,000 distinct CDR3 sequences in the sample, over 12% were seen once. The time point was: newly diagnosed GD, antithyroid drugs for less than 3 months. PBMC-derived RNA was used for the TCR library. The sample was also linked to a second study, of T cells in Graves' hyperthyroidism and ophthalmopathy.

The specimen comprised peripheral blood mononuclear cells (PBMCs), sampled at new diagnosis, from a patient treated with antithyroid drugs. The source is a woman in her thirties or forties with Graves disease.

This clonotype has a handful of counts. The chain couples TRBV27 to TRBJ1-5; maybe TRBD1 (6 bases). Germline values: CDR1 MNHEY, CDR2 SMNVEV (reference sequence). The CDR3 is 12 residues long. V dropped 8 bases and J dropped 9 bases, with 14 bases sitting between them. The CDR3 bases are TGTGCCAGCGGTACAGGGCTAGGGCCCCAGCATTTT. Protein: CASGTGLGPQHF.

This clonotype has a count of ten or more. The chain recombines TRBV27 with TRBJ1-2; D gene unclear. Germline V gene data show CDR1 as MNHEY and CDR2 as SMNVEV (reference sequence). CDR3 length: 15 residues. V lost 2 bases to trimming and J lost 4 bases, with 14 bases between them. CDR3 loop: CASSLSPHETYGYTF. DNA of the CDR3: TGTGCCAGCAGTTTAAGTCCCCACGAAACCTATGGCTACACCTTC.

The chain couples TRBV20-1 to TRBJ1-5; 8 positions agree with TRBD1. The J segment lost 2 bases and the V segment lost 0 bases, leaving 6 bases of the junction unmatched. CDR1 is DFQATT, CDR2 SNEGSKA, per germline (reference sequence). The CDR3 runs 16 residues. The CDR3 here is CSARDPGGEGNQPQHF. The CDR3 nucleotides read TGCAGTGCTAGAGATCCAGGGGGCGAAGGCAATCAGCCCCAGCATTTT.

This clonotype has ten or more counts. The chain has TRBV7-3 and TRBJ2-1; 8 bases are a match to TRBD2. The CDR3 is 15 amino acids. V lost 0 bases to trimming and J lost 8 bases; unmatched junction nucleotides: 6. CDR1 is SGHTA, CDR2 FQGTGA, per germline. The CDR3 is CASSLTPGLGHEQFF. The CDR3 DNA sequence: TGTGCCAGCAGCTTAACCCCGGGACTAGGGCATGAGCAGTTCTTC.

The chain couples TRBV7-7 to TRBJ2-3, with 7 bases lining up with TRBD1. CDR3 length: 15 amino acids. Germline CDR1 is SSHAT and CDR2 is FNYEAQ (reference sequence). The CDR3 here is CASRTTGASTDTQYF. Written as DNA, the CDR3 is TGTGCTAGCCGGACCACAGGGGCTAGCACAGATACGCAGTATTTT.

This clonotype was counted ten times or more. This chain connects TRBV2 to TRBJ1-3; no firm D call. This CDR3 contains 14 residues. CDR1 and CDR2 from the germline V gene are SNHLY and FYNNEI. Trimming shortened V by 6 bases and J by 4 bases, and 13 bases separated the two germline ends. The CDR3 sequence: CASSLNQPGNTIYF. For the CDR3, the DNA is TGTGCCAGCAGCCTGAATCAGCCAGGAAACACCATATATTTT.